This T cell receptor (beta chain) is drawn from a study of radiation and T cells in renal cell carcinoma. Repertoires were generated with immunoSEQ multiplex PCR, while TCRdb's copy carries only in-frame clones and drops some. This table holds 14,000 or so clones, 64% found once. The study, taken as a whole, reports: Irradiated tumors held more dominant CDR3 motifs than control tumors. From baseline, blood top tumor clonotypes peaked at 2 weeks post-radiation. Pretreatment tumor biopsies were lacking, so baseline clonotypes are unknown.

Germline V lookup: CDR1 SGHKS, CDR2 YYEKEE (reference sequence). The CDR3 runs to 16 residues. With 4 bases clipped from V and 2 bases from J, the junction kept 4 bases outside the gene matches. Treatment reported: 15 Gy SBRT to primary tumor, nephrectomy 4 weeks later. Nephrectomy followed 15 Gy stereotactic body radiation by 4 weeks. A remark on this clone: Its cognate antigen is unknown.

Sequenced here: tumor tissue, sampled from a patient whose treatment included radiotherapy and nephrectomy. The sequence was collected from a woman in her seventies with renal cell carcinoma. This chain uses TRBV5-5 with TRBJ2-5, with TRBD2 matching 14 bases. Here the CDR3 reads CASSAGLAGGQETQYF. In DNA, the CDR3 is TGTGCCAGCAGCGCCGGACTAGCGGGGGGACAAGAGACCCAGTACTTC.